This T cell receptor (beta chain) was obtained from a study of pediatric ulcerative colitis (dated by TCRdb to about 2019). In terms of the full investigation: About 7 ulcerative colitis patients had pancolitis and two had left-sided colitis, with histology consistent with ulcerative colitis in all. From 8 or 9 newly diagnosed, treatment-naive pediatric ulcerative colitis patients and four non-IBD control children, paired blood and rectal samples were collected. By Pediatric Ulcerative Colitis Activity Index, mild disease was classified in two patients, moderate disease in several and acute severe colitis in three.

What the study reported, not specific to this receptor: Repertoires were derived from total lymphocyte DNA, so rare subsets such as regulatory T cells may have patterns not reflected. The healthy control group was small, with only a handful of individuals. A couple of rectal CDR3 clonotypes were present in all ulcerative colitis patients and in none of the controls. Compared with controls, ulcerative colitis patients showed significantly higher autologous blood-rectal clonal overlap, a finding that suggests increased T cell trafficking to inflamed tissue. Rectal repertoire features separated controls, mild-moderate and acute severe colitis patients; acute severe colitis showed reduced rectal diversity due to clonal expansions. For technical reasons, blood samples from a couple of patients gave substantially fewer templates, and these samples were excluded from the blood-rectal overlap analysis.

Through the immunoSEQ TRB Survey service, multiplex V and J primers were used to amplify rearranged CDR3 beta regions from genomic DNA. To keep sequencing depth the same across samples, survey-level depth of up to 500,000 reads per sample was applied. Libraries were purified, pooled and sequenced on Illumina technology. Under the source paper's analysis protocol: Productive clonality, sample overlap, pairwise scatters, CDR3 beta length, V/D/J gene usage and productiveness were all assessed with the immunoSEQ online tools. Calculated diversity was defined as the number of unique rearrangements divided by total templates times 100, and Shannon and Simpson indices were additionally computed. Principal component analysis was performed on Z-score normalized data with the R prcomp function and the ggbiplot package. Morisita's index was used to measure clonal overlap between blood and rectum within each subject. TCRdb mirrors the immuneACCESS table, restricted to in-frame sequences. Some clones are absent from its copies; in checked studies, under half trace to an unresolved V gene, and the reason for the others is unknown. From that table come the V and J calls and clone size; the DNA was used to work out D and trimming. Within this sample are about 64,000 clones, with about 90% of them counted one time only. Of the sample, roughly 3% is held by the ten largest clones.

Before the diagnostic colonoscopy, none of the ulcerative colitis patients had been given immunosuppressive medication. A blood sample was drawn at the time of the colonoscopy. The Wizard kit (Promega) was used to extract genomic DNA from the blood and intestinal samples. With respect to this clone: It has no known antigen specificity. No much larger clonotype is one base removed from it; base qualities were not supplied.

This receptor was obtained from a boy younger than 18 with severe ulcerative colitis. Material for sequencing was blood.

The CDR3 protein sequence reads: CAALRADTGHAALTYEQYF. The DNA sequence is given as TGTGCTGCACTAAGAGCAGATACTGGACATGCAGCCTTGACCTACGAGCAGTACTTC. The sequence is built from TRBV30 and TRBJ2-7; the best D guess is TRBD1, with 5 bases matching. The germline V gene (reference sequence) yields GTSNPN for CDR1 and SVGIG for CDR2. The CDR3 runs 19 residues from the cysteine to the phenylalanine. Only the CDR3 DNA is retained, 57 bases long and in frame from the first base.